Below, 13 T cell receptor beta chains from the same sample are listed, as sequenced in a study of OX40 agonist ivuxolimab in advanced cancers. The method was the immunoSEQ multiplex PCR assay. Not all clones reach the TCRdb copy of this immuneACCESS table, which keeps in-frame sequences only. Checked studies attribute under half of the gap to unresolved V genes and leave the rest unexplained. This sample gives tens of thousands of clones in total; 85% to 90% of them show up just once. The biggest ten clones account for less than 2.5% of the sample. The sequenced sample was CD4+ or CD8+ T cells sorted from blood, obtained in a trial of the OX40 agonist ivuxolimab. The receptor source for this set is an adult with an advanced solid tumor such as melanoma, head and neck, liver or kidney cancer.

The J gene is TRBJ2-1, the V gene TRBV12-1; the D segment call TRBD2 is taken from the table without a DNA check. TRBV12-1 is a listed pseudogene. The CDR3 is made up of 16 amino acids. The CDR3 is CASSFNGLADYNEQFF. In DNA, the CDR3 is TGTGCCAGCAGCTTCAACGGACTAGCGGATTACAATGAGCAGTTCTTC.

The chain links TRBV6-5 to TRBJ1-3, with D unclear. The CDR3 length is 12 residues. Per the germline V gene, CDR1 is MNHEY and CDR2 is SVGAGI. Trimming pared 7 bases from V and 0 bases from J, leaving 4 bases between. CDR3 in amino acids: CASKDSGNTIYF. The CDR3 DNA sequence: TGTGCCAGCAAGGACTCTGGAAACACCATATATTTT.

The chain combines TRBV19 with TRBJ1-4, with D possibly being TRBD1 (6 bases). Germline CDR1 and CDR2: LNHDA and SQIVND (reference sequence). The CDR3 loop spans 15 amino acids. V was trimmed by 5 bases and J by 1 base, leaving 11 bases between them. CDR3 nucleotide sequence: TGTGCCAGTAGTCCCCAGGGGTTAACTAATGAAAAACTGTTTTTT. It encodes CASSPQGLTNEKLFF. The full variable domain, in which reference TRBV19 and TRBJ1-4 provide the parts outside the CDR3, is DGGITQSPKYLFRKEGQNVTLSCEQNLNHDAMYWYRQDPGQGLRLIYYSQIVNDFQKGDIAEGYSVSREKKESFPLTVTSAQKNPTAFYLCASSPQGLTNEKLFFGSGTQLSVL.

This clone is a singleton in its sample. V usage is TRBV2 and J usage is TRBJ2-7; a weak D match, TRBD1 (5 bases). The CDR3 has 14 amino acids. Trimming took off 5 bases at V and 3 bases at J, with 14 bases between the two ends. Looked up from germline, CDR1 is SNHLY and CDR2 is FYNNEI. As DNA, the CDR3 is TGTGCCAGCAGTAACAGGTTACCCGGCTACGAGCAGTACTTC. This translates into CASSNRLPGYEQYF.

The chain is built from TRBV7-9 and TRBJ1-1; the D gene is possibly TRBD1 (6 bases). V was clipped by 7 bases and J by 4 bases, with 19 bases between them. Germline V gene data show CDR1 as SEHNR and CDR2 as FQNEAQ (reference sequence). The CDR3 covers 15 residues. The DNA for the CDR3 is TGTGCCAGCAAGGAGCAACAGGGCTCCGGCACTGAAGCTTTCTTT. It is translated as CASKEQQGSGTEAFF. The variable domain in full, with the rest retrieved from reference TRBV7-9 and TRBJ1-1, is DTGVSQNPRHKITKRGQNVTFRCDPISEHNRLYWYRQTLGQGPEFLTYFQNEAQLEKSRLLSDRFSAERPKGSFSTLEIQRTEQGDSAMYLCASKEQQGSGTEAFFGQGTRLTVV.

The CDR3 nucleotides read TGTGCCACCCGACAGGGGGCTATGGGCAATCAGCCCCAGCATTTT. Translation: CATRQGAMGNQPQHF. The V call is TRBV6-1, the J call TRBJ1-5, with 10 bases lining up with TRBD1. CDR1 and CDR2 from the germline V gene are MNHNS and SASEGT. The CDR3 is 15 residues long. Trimming at V came to 10 bases and at J to 2 bases, leaving 8 bases not matched to a gene.

The V call is TRBV27, the J call TRBJ2-7, with 10 bases aligning to TRBD2. V was clipped by 6 bases and J by 0 bases; unmatched bases: 8. Germline V gene lookup returns CDR1 MNHEY and CDR2 SMNVEV (reference sequence). The CDR3 has 16 amino acids. The CDR3 DNA is TGTGCCAGCAGCAGTAGCGGGAGGACGTTCTCCTACGAGCAGTACTTC. Its protein is CASSSSGRTFSYEQYF.

This chain connects TRBV6-6 to TRBJ1-2; the D gene is possibly TRBD1 (5 bases). Trimming left V 6 bases short and J 0 bases short, with 17 bases between. The germline V gene has CDR1 MNHNY and CDR2 SVGAGI (reference sequence). The CDR3 sequence is 16 residues long. CDR3 region: CASSPRGGMANYGYTF. In nucleotides, the CDR3 is TGTGCCAGCAGCCCCCGGGGGGGGATGGCTAACTATGGCTACACCTTC.

J is TRBJ1-5 and V is TRBV28; tentative D call: TRBD1 (6 bases). The germline CDR1 and CDR2 sequences are MDHEN and SYDVKM. This CDR3 comprises 15 residues. Trimming left V 6 bases short and J 2 bases short, with 14 bases between. The CDR3 region has the DNA TGTGCCAGCAGGCCGCAGGGGATTGGCAATCAGCCCCAGCATTTT. It translates to CASRPQGIGNQPQHF. The full variable domain, completed using reference TRBV28 and TRBJ1-5, is DVKVTQSSRYLVKRTGEKVFLECVQDMDHENMFWYRQDPGLGLRLIYFSYDVKMKEKGDIPEGYSVSREKKERFSLILESASTNQTSMYLCASRPQGIGNQPQHFGDGTRLSIL.

This chain links TRBV6-1 with TRBJ1-6; D gene uncertain. Germline values: CDR1 MNHNS, CDR2 SASEGT. This CDR3 has 14 residues. V dropped 4 bases and J dropped 10 bases, with 14 bases sitting between them. CDR3 in amino acids: CASSVGSLESPLHF. The CDR3 DNA reads TGTGCCAGCAGTGTTGGCTCCCTGGAGTCACCCCTCCACTTT.

The chain is built from TRBV7-2 and TRBJ2-2; 8 nucleotides agree with TRBD2. V was clipped by 0 bases and J by 5 bases; unmatched bases: 5. Germline-derived CDR1 and CDR2 are SGHTA and FQGNSA. The CDR3 sequence is 16 residues long. CDR3 coding DNA: TGTGCCAGCAGCTTAGCGGCGGGGGGTGGAACCGGGGAGCTGTTTTTT. Translating gives CASSLAAGGGTGELFF.

J is TRBJ2-7 and V is TRBV11-3; TRBD1 aligns across 10 bases. With V trimmed by 5 bases and J by 3 bases, 7 bases remained unmatched. The CDR3 is 15 residues long. Germline assignment: CDR1 SGHNT and CDR2 YENEEA. The CDR3 DNA is TGTGCCAGCAGCCCTCAGACAGGGGGCTTCTACGAGCAGTACTTC. It encodes CASSPQTGGFYEQYF.

The chain is built from TRBV7-2 and TRBJ2-2; the D gene is possibly TRBD2 (5 bases). Deletions cut 6 bases from V and 0 bases from J, with 8 bases between. CDR3 length equals 14 residues. The V gene's germline CDR1 is SGHTA and CDR2 FQGNSA. CDR3 residues: CASSKAANTGELFF. CDR3 sequence (DNA): TGTGCCAGCAGTAAAGCGGCGAACACCGGGGAGCTGTTTTTT.